The entry below describes one T cell receptor (beta chain). Its antigen is currently unknown. This entry belongs to a study of post-analysis software for immune sequencing data. Tagging with unique molecular identifiers was a feature of the TCR beta cDNA libraries. One entry per CDR3 protein results from TCRdb running MiXCR on the PCR reads. The sample consists of roughly 570,000 distinct CDR3 sequences, 34% of them appearing once. Notes on the study in general: There was significantly lower normalized Chao1 diversity in multiple sclerosis patients than in controls. Analysis by F measure revealed that same-batch samples clustered strongly together.

Sequenced sample: blood. This sequence originates from a girl aged 2-17 years with multiple sclerosis.

This chain's CDR3 is CASSFTRTTADEKLFF. The CDR3 DNA reads TGTGCCAGCAGCTTCACACGGACAACCGCGGATGAAAAACTGTTTTTT. The V call is TRBV7-8, the J call TRBJ1-4, with D maybe TRBD1 (5 bases). V was clipped by 3 bases and J by 6 bases, with 17 bases between them. The germline gives CDR1 SGHVS, CDR2 FQNEAQ. This CDR3 contains 16 residues. Complete variable domain (other parts from reference TRBV7-8 and TRBJ1-4): GAGVSQSPRYKVAKRGQDVALRCDPISGHVSLFWYQQALGQGPEFLTYFQNEAQLDKSGLPSDRFFAERPEGSVSTLKIQRTQQEDSAVYLCASSFTRTTADEKLFFGSGTQLSVL.